Below are 13 T cell receptor beta chains sequenced from a single sample in a study of response to subunit inactivated influenza vaccine. TCRdb reprocessed the RT-PCR reads with MiXCR, giving one entry per CDR3 protein. Among around 530,000 distinct CDR3 sequences listed, approximately 12% were seen once. Sequences were derived from PBMCs from blood, sampled on the day of vaccination. These receptors all stem from a man aged 50 or older who received an inactivated influenza vaccine.

This clonotype was found a few times. The chain recombines TRBV29-1 with TRBJ2-7; D is ambiguous. The CDR3 extends over 12 amino acids. Per the germline V gene, CDR1 is SQVTM and CDR2 is ANQGSEA. Trimming took off 6 bases at V and 10 bases at J, with 19 bases between the two ends. The CDR3 coding sequence is TGCAGCGTGGTTTATATGGGTCATGAACAGTACTTC. It specifies CSVVYMGHEQYF.

This clonotype was counted many times. The CDR3 coding sequence is TGTGCCAGCAGCCCGCCCCGTGGCGGGGGCCCATACAATGAGCAGTTCTTC. This translates into CASSPPRGGGPYNEQFF. The V gene is TRBV7-2, the J gene TRBJ2-1; a weak D match, TRBD2 (7 bases). Germline values: CDR1 SGHTA, CDR2 FQGNSA. The CDR3 spans 17 residues. V was cut by 5 bases and J by 4 bases, with 21 bases left in between.

This clonotype has only a few counts. V gene TRBV6-5 combines with J gene TRBJ1-4; tentatively, D is TRBD1 (6 bases). The germline V gene encodes CDR1 MNHEY and CDR2 SVGAGI. This CDR3 spans 16 amino acids. V lost 4 bases and J 7 bases, leaving 19 bases between the germline ends. CDR3 coding DNA: TGTGCCAGCAGTTGGGGGTTCCGGGGGCTGAGTGAAAAACTGTTTTTT. This sequence encodes CASSWGFRGLSEKLFF.

This clonotype was seen a handful of times. In DNA form, the CDR3 reads TGTGCCAGTACCTCACCGTTAGGGACTCGAACATACAATGAGCAGTTCTTC. Protein product: CASTSPLGTRTYNEQFF. The chain couples TRBV19 to TRBJ2-1; D may be TRBD2 (6 bases). CDR1 is LNHDA, CDR2 SQIVND, per germline (reference sequence). V was clipped by 7 bases and J by 4 bases, with 23 bases between them. This CDR3 is built from 17 residues.

The chain joins TRBV20-1 to TRBJ2-5, with unresolved D. The germline V gene has CDR1 DFQATT and CDR2 SNEGSKA (reference sequence). The length of the CDR3 is 14 residues. The ends were cut back, 3 bases at V and 3 bases at J, with 14 bases in the middle. CDR3 nucleotide sequence: TGCAGTGCTAGCCCTACTGGTCGGGAAGAGACCCAGTACTTC. Translating it yields CSASPTGREETQYF.

The chain links TRBV20-1 to TRBJ2-7, with D tentatively TRBD1 (6 bases). V was trimmed by 6 bases and J by 2 bases, leaving 14 bases between them. CDR1 is DFQATT and CDR2 is SNEGSKA in the germline V gene (reference sequence). This CDR3 has 13 amino acids. The CDR3 sequence: CSAHRDIAYEQYF. The CDR3 bases are TGCAGTGCACACCGGGACATAGCCTACGAGCAGTACTTC.

This clonotype was seen more than once but under ten times. The V gene is TRBV20-1, the J gene TRBJ2-4, with 9 bases fitting TRBD1. CDR3 length equals 16 residues. Germline CDR1 reads DFQATT; CDR2 reads SNEGSKA (reference sequence). V gave up 0 bases and J gave up 4 bases; unmatched junction bases: 7. The CDR3 loop is CSARDVTGGRKNIQYF. CDR3 in DNA: TGCAGTGCTAGAGATGTGACAGGGGGACGGAAAAACATTCAGTACTTC.

J is TRBJ2-7 and V is TRBV4-1; no firm D call. Trimming left V 1 base short and J 2 bases short, with 12 bases between. Germline CDR1 reads MGHRA; CDR2 reads YSYEKL. The CDR3 is 15 amino acids. CDR3 DNA: TGCGCCAGCAGCCAAGCTCGTCAGGTGGCCTACGAGCAGTACTTC. It yields the protein CASSQARQVAYEQYF.

The CDR3, as DNA: TGCAGTGCAACTAGTGGGGGACCCTCACTTTACAATGAGCAGTTCTTC. Translating it yields CSATSGGPSLYNEQFF. The V call is TRBV20-1, the J call TRBJ2-1; perhaps D is TRBD1 or TRBD2 (5 bases each). Germline V gives CDR1 DFQATT, CDR2 SNEGSKA (reference sequence). The V end lost 6 bases, the J end lost 4 bases, and 22 bases lay between the germline ends. The CDR3 has 16 residues.

This clonotype was counted only a few times. CDR3 loop: CASSRSTHHSYEQYF. The CDR3 bases are TGTGCCAGCAGCCGCTCGACACACCACTCCTACGAGCAGTACTTC. The rearrangement uses TRBV3-1 and TRBJ2-7; D ambiguous. This CDR3 comprises 15 residues. Germline CDR1 LGHDT, CDR2 YNNKEL (reference sequence). V lost 4 bases and J 0 bases, leaving 13 bases between the germline ends.

The chain uses TRBV6-5 and TRBJ2-3; 10 nucleotides line up with TRBD1. CDR1 is MNHEY, CDR2 SVGAGI, per germline. This CDR3 is 17 amino acids long. The J segment lost 6 bases and the V segment lost 4 bases, leaving 13 bases of the junction unmatched. The CDR3 sequence is CASSSTSGQGGRDTQYF. CDR3 nucleotide sequence: TGTGCCAGCAGTTCGACCTCCGGACAGGGGGGGAGGGATACGCAGTATTTT.

This clonotype has ten or more counts. The chain joins TRBV7-2 to TRBJ2-2; D might be TRBD2 (5 bases). CDR3 length: 13 amino acids. Germline CDR1 is SGHTA and CDR2 is FQGNSA. Trimming removed 5 bases from V and 8 bases from J, with 12 bases in between. The CDR3 nucleotides read TGTGCCAGCAGCCTTGGACTGGGTGGGGAGCTGTTTTTT. Translating gives CASSLGLGGELFF.

The chain couples TRBV12-3 or TRBV12-4 to TRBJ2-7, with a possible D match to TRBD2 (5 bases). V lost 6 bases to trimming and J lost 3 bases, with 15 bases between them. This CDR3 has 14 amino acids. This CDR3 is CASRPGLGSYEQYF. CDR3 in DNA: TGTGCCAGCAGGCCGGGCTTGGGGAGCTACGAGCAGTACTTC.